This is a list of T cell receptor beta chains from one sample in a study of blood T cell repertoires in COVID-19. Clones were read by immunoSEQ multiplex PCR, and TCRdb kept only the in-frame ones, dropping some. The data show about 270,000 clones, approximately 85% seen once. What was sequenced was PBMCs or T cells enriched from blood (not recorded which). Receptors originate from a woman in her forties or fifties with acute COVID-19. The CDR3 runs from the conserved cysteine through the conserved F or W. A D gene is named only where the DNA matches it firmly. Only some rows state a clone size, as once, few, many or a class for expanded clones.

J gene	D gene	clone size	V gene	CDR3 protein	CDR3 DNA
TRBJ2-2	TRBD1	-	TRBV30	CAWTTGDRDTGELFF	TGTGCCTGGACGACGGGTGACAGGGACACCGGGGAGCTGTTTTTT
TRBJ1-2	-	few	TRBV3-1/TRBV3-2	CASSQDGQVRYGYTF	TGTGCCAGCAGCCAAGATGGCCAGGTCCGCTATGGCTACACCTTC
TRBJ2-1	TRBD1	-	TRBV9	CASSAWTGAYNEQFF	TGTGCCAGCAGCGCCTGGACAGGGGCCTACAATGAGCAGTTCTTC
TRBJ2-7	-	-	TRBV19	CASSLGREQYF	TGTGCCAGTAGTCTGGGCCGCGAGCAGTACTTC
TRBJ1-1	-	once	TRBV2	CASMESTEAFF	TGTGCCAGCATGGAGAGTACTGAAGCTTTCTTT
TRBJ1-2	-	once	TRBV6-6	CASSSQRAANGYTF	TGTGCCAGCAGTTCTCAGCGAGCTGCGAATGGCTACACCTTC
TRBJ1-5	-	once	TRBV7-2	CASSPDRWGGNQPQHF	TGTGCCAGCAGCCCGGACAGATGGGGGGGAAATCAGCCCCAGCATTTT
TRBJ1-5	-	once	TRBV7-2	CASSQQASNQPQHF	TGTGCCAGCAGTCAACAGGCTAGCAATCAGCCCCAGCATTTT
TRBJ1-1	-	-	TRBV14	CASSQAYGGEAFF	TGTGCCAGCAGCCAAGCTTACGGGGGTGAAGCTTTCTTT
TRBJ2-1	-	-	TRBV9	CASSFAQGGNEQFF	TGTGCCAGCAGCTTCGCCCAGGGAGGCAATGAGCAGTTCTTC
TRBJ1-5	TRBD1	-	TRBV6-2/TRBV6-3	CASSLNRGRNQPQHF	TGTGCCAGCAGCTTAAACAGGGGTAGAAATCAGCCCCAGCATTTT
TRBJ2-3	-	-	TRBV19	CASSIMKGQLDTQYF	TGTGCCAGTAGTATTATGAAAGGACAATTAGATACGCAGTATTTT
TRBJ2-1	-	-	TRBV7-2	CASSLQQGSYNEQFF	TGTGCCAGCAGCTTACAACAGGGCTCCTACAATGAGCAGTTCTTC
TRBJ1-2	-	-	TRBV5-4	CASSYYTNYGYTF	TGTGCCAGCAGCTACTACACGAACTATGGCTACACCTTC